This TCR beta chain was identified during a study of T cell clones after liver transplantation (dated by TCRdb to about 2019). Regarding the research as a whole: The samples were obtained from ITN030ST, a randomized trial that attempted immunosuppression withdrawal within 2 years after liver transplantation. Donor-reactive T cell clones were identified by TCRbeta sequencing after a pre-transplant mixed lymphocyte reaction and then tracked in post-transplant blood. Third party-reactive TCRbeta sequences were also identified from pre-transplant MLRs to serve as an antigen-independent comparator for donor-reactive sequences. Three of the eight recipients were HCV-positive; the others were transplanted for non-autoimmune, non-viral indications. The subjects received no induction therapy and were kept on standard immunosuppression until randomization at 12-24 months post-transplant. Tolerance meant complete immunosuppression withdrawal for at least one year without liver enzymes rising beyond twice the upper limit of normal. Blood samples were collected pre-transplant, pre-randomization before withdrawal, and post-randomization after either full withdrawal or failed withdrawal. A cohort of 8 liver transplant recipients was studied, of whom 3 were classified as tolerant and 5 as non-tolerant. The paper as a whole reports these results and caveats: The conclusions were considered preliminary, being limited by small, heterogeneous patient numbers and non-standardized post-transplant time points. Donor-reactive sequences declined more than third party-reactive ones, suggesting partial antigen-specific deletion unrelated to withdrawal success. In two subjects, low numbers of available donor cells limited the measurable donor-reactive repertoire. A significant post-transplant decrease in circulating donor-reactive CD4 TCRbeta sequences was observed in most of the 8 subjects, irrespective of tolerance or HCV status. Without allograft tissue specimens, donor-reactive T cells may have migrated into the graft rather than being deleted. After accounting for repertoire turnover, donor-reactive detection was significantly reduced in 7 of 8 subjects for CD4 and 8 of 8 for CD8.

There are 13 amino acids in the CDR3, from cysteine to phenylalanine inclusive. Kept here is only the CDR3 DNA, which spans 39 bases and is read in frame from base 1. From a lookup of the germline V gene (reference sequence), CDR1 and CDR2 are MNHEY and SMNVEV. From V the trimming removes 3 bases and from J it removes 6 bases, while the gene matches leave 4 bases of the junction unaccounted for. Using immunoSEQ, frozen genomic DNA was subjected to high-throughput TCRbeta CDR3 sequencing, a process that included PCR amplification, mapping, bias correction and internal controls. On the study's bioinformatics: Productive rearrangements were kept, and unique TCRbeta sequences were defined by CDR3 nucleotide sequence plus V and J gene. For a sequence to be called donor-reactive, it needed a frequency of at least 0.01% and at least 5-fold expansion in CFSE-low cells compared with unstimulated pre-transplant cells. Minimum frequency thresholds were set for each subject on the basis of the unstimulated sample with the lowest template count, so that a detection power of at least 90% was ensured. Repertoire turnover was measured by Jensen-Shannon divergence between the top 1000 TCRbeta sequences post- and pre-transplant. Two-sided Fisher's exact tests were used to test for changes in how often donor-reactive sequences were detected. TCRdb stores this immuneACCESS table with in-frame sequences only. Part of the clones is absent; in the studies checked, under half of the shortfall reflects unresolved V genes, and no reason is known for the rest. V and J calls plus clone size are reproduced from that table; the DNA served to infer D and trimming. This sample has some 57,000 clones in its table, and 60% to 80% of those were observed once. Of the sample, 8% to 10% falls within the top ten clones.

About this clone: What this receptor recognizes is not known. No much larger clone exists at a distance of one base, and base qualities are not known.

Thawed unstimulated PBMCs were stained for CD3, CD4 and CD8 and FACS-sorted into CD3+CD4+ and CD3+CD8+ populations. Randomization to immunosuppression withdrawal applied to every one of the 8 studied subjects. The Qiagen DNeasy Blood and Tissue Kit was used for genomic DNA isolation. Sequencing was performed on CD4+ T cells from blood, taken at the 22-month timepoint. The chain joins TRBV27 to TRBJ1-2, with 7 bases matching TRBD1. This receptor was identified in a human patient who received a liver transplant. Some T cells may be donor cells from the graft after a transplant. The CDR3 region: CASSFKGADGYTF. DNA sequence: TGTGCCAGCAGTTTCAAGGGGGCAGATGGCTACACCTTC.